The 20 T cell receptor beta chains below come from one sample, sequenced in a study of blood T cells in healthy people across ages. A second PCR, run for roughly 7 to 12 cycles, used a sample-barcoded 5' primer plus a J-beta primer mix. TCRdb itself ran the 5' RACE reads through MiXCR, one entry per CDR3 protein. Found here are about 640,000 distinct CDR3 sequences, 58% of them singletons; the top ten hold over 35%. Sequenced material: blood. Receptor source: a man in his 60s in good health.

This sequence joins TRBV5-6 and TRBJ2-7; 9 positions match TRBD1. Germline V gene data show CDR1 as SGHDT and CDR2 as YYEEEE. V dropped 4 bases and J dropped 3; count of bases not matched to a gene: 5. CDR3 length: 14 amino acids. The chain's CDR3 is CASSPTGGHYEQYF. The CDR3 DNA reads TGTGCCAGCAGCCCGACAGGGGGGCACTACGAGCAGTACTTC. The full variable domain, with the rest looked up from reference TRBV5-6 and TRBJ2-7, is DAGVTQSPTHLIKTRGQQVTLRCSPKSGHDTVSWYQQALGQGPQFIFQYYEEEERQRGNFPDRFSGHQFPNYSSELNVNALLLGDSALYLCASSPTGGHYEQYFGPGTRLTVT.

The V and J genes are TRBV20-1 and TRBJ2-4, with D possibly matching TRBD1 (7 bases). The CDR3 runs to 13 residues. The V gene lost 5 bases and the J gene lost 3 bases, with 11 bases spanning the gap. Germline assignment: CDR1 DFQATT and CDR2 SNEGSKA (reference sequence). The CDR3 DNA follows: TGCAGTGCTCCAGGGGGAGGCAAAAACATTCAGTACTTC. This codes for CSAPGGGKNIQYF.

This clonotype was found a few times. The J gene is TRBJ2-4, the V gene TRBV7-2, with 7 bases aligning to TRBD2. The CDR3 contains 15 residues. V trimming: 5 bases; J trimming: 1 base; junction bases outside the gene matches: 5. The V gene's germline CDR1 is SGHTA and CDR2 FQGNSA. CDR3 loop: CASSNQAGAKNIQYF. The CDR3 nucleotides read TGTGCCAGCAGCAATCAAGCGGGGGCCAAAAACATTCAGTACTTC.

The gene calls are TRBV5-4 and TRBJ1-6; D gene unclear. With 3 bases removed from V and 10 bases from J, the gap between germline ends came to 17 bases. The CDR3 is 15 amino acids. CDR1 is SGHNT and CDR2 is YYREEE in the germline V gene (reference sequence). The CDR3 loop reads CASSSDRDWGSPLHF. The CDR3 DNA reads as TGTGCCAGCAGCTCGGACCGGGATTGGGGATCACCCCTCCACTTT.

The CDR3 DNA sequence: TGTGCCATCAGCCTTGGACTAGCGGGGGGAGGCCTCTACAATGAGCAGTTCTTC. It translates to CAISLGLAGGGLYNEQFF. The rearrangement joins TRBV10-3 to TRBJ2-1; 14 bases are a match to TRBD2. V was pared by 6 bases and J by 3 bases, with 10 bases of the junction left unmatched. The CDR3 extends over 18 amino acids. CDR1 is ENHRY and CDR2 is SYGVKD in the germline V gene.

The chain combines TRBV6-1 with TRBJ2-1; perhaps TRBD1 as D (5 bases). CDR3 length: 15 amino acids. CDR1 MNHNS and CDR2 SASEGT come from the germline V gene. V lost 4 bases and J lost 0, with 10 bases in between. This chain's CDR3 is CASSGRVPSYNEQFF. CDR3 nucleotides: TGTGCCAGCAGTGGCAGGGTTCCCTCCTACAATGAGCAGTTCTTC.

The rearrangement joins TRBV28 to TRBJ1-2; TRBD1 agrees at 9 bases. CDR3 length: 16 residues. CDR1 is MDHEN, CDR2 SYDVKM, per germline. Losses at the gene ends were 5 bases for V and 3 bases for J; bases not matched to a gene: 10. The CDR3 DNA reads as TGTGCCAGCAGTCCACCGGGGACAGGGATGGACTATGGCTACACCTTC. Protein product: CASSPPGTGMDYGYTF.

This clonotype appeared a single time. The CDR3: CASSAQGSQLNTEAFF. CDR3 bases: TGTGCCAGCAGTGCACAAGGGTCTCAGCTGAACACTGAAGCTTTCTTT. The chain links TRBV2 to TRBJ1-1; D call uncertain. From germline, CDR1 is SNHLY and CDR2 FYNNEI. This CDR3 has 16 residues. Trimming pared 4 bases from V and 0 bases from J, leaving 15 bases between.

V usage is TRBV14 and J usage is TRBJ2-3; 9 bases fit TRBD2. Looked up from germline, CDR1 is SGHDN and CDR2 is FVKESK. The CDR3 runs 20 residues. V lost 0 bases and J lost 1; bases outside the gene matches: 14. This CDR3 reads CASSQEDIGVAGAGTDTQYF. CDR3 bases: TGTGCCAGCAGCCAAGAAGACATTGGGGTAGCGGGGGCCGGCACAGATACGCAGTATTTT. Full variable domain (remainder filled in from reference TRBV14 and TRBJ2-3): EAGVTQFPSHSVIEKGQTVTLRCDPISGHDNLYWYRRVMGKEIKFLLHFVKESKQDESGMPNNRFLAERTGGTYSTLKVQPAELEDSGVYFCASSQEDIGVAGAGTDTQYFGPGTRLTVL.

In its sample, this clonotype was seen a few times. The chain uses TRBV19 and TRBJ2-5, with no clear D. CDR1 and CDR2 (germline): LNHDA, SQIVND (reference sequence). The CDR3 sequence is 14 residues long. V gave up 5 bases and J gave up 2 bases, with 12 bases separating them. The CDR3, as DNA: TGTGCCAGTAGTCCCTTTGGAGCTCAAGAGACCCAGTACTTC. It codes for CASSPFGAQETQYF.

The genes are TRBV9 and TRBJ2-1; D is possibly TRBD1 (6 bases). V was shortened by 3 bases and J by 4 bases, with 14 bases between the two germline ends. The germline V gene encodes CDR1 SGDLS and CDR2 YYNGEE. The CDR3 sequence is 15 residues long. CDR3 in DNA: TGTGCCAGCAGCGAGAAACTTACAGGGTACAATGAGCAGTTCTTC. It translates to CASSEKLTGYNEQFF.

The gene calls are TRBV5-1 and TRBJ2-7; D remains unclear. The closer fit of TRBJ2-5 to the DNA end suggests the J call may be wrong. This CDR3 is built from 12 residues. Looked up from germline, CDR1 is SGHRS and CDR2 is YFSETQ. CDR3: CASSFEVGTQYF. The DNA for the CDR3 is TGCGCCAGCAGCTTTGAAGTTGGGACCCAGTACTTC.

V gene TRBV6-1 combines with J gene TRBJ1-1, with 12 bases aligning to TRBD1. The CDR3 covers 15 residues. V dropped 6 bases and J dropped 4; count of bases not matched to a gene: 6. Germline V lookup: CDR1 MNHNS, CDR2 SASEGT. CDR3 protein: CASSPGQGASTEAFF. DNA of the CDR3: TGTGCCAGCAGCCCGGGACAGGGGGCAAGCACTGAAGCTTTCTTT.

This sequence joins TRBV7-9 and TRBJ2-7, with no clear D. The CDR3 consists of 14 residues. V was cut by 0 bases and J by 2 bases, with 8 bases left in between. Germline lookup yields CDR1 SEHNR and CDR2 FQNEAQ (reference sequence). DNA for the CDR3: TGTGCCAGCAGCTTAGCGCTTAACCCCTACGAGCAGTACTTC. This sequence encodes CASSLALNPYEQYF.

The chain links TRBV3-1 to TRBJ1-6; D might be TRBD1 (5 bases). Trimming pared 4 bases from V and 7 bases from J, leaving 17 bases between. The CDR3 is made up of 16 amino acids. Germline values: CDR1 LGHDT, CDR2 YNNKEL (reference sequence). This CDR3 is CASSPAGQSGNSPLHF. The CDR3 nucleotides are TGTGCCAGCAGCCCCGCCGGACAATCGGGAAATTCACCCCTCCACTTT.

Details on this clonotype: A junction end diverges from the germline sequence, so it may reflect a read error. The chain carries TRBV5-1 and TRBJ1-1; no clear D gene. Germline-derived CDR1 and CDR2 are SGHRS and YFSETQ. The length of the CDR3 is 14 residues. The CDR3 spells CASSLVTANTEAFF. Here the CDR3 DNA reads TGCGCCAGCAGCTTGGTTACAGCGAACACTGAAGCTTTCTTC.

The chain combines TRBV5-6 with TRBJ1-2; the D is unclear. Trimming took off 2 bases at V and 0 bases at J, with 5 bases between the two ends. CDR1 and CDR2 from the germline V gene are SGHDT and YYEEEE. This CDR3 contains 13 residues. CDR3 residues: CASSFPANYGYTF. The CDR3 DNA reads TGTGCCAGCAGCTTCCCTGCTAACTATGGCTACACCTTC.

The CDR3 loop reads CASSKRSGANTGELFF. As DNA, the CDR3 is TGTGCCAGCAGTAAACGGAGCGGGGCGAACACCGGGGAGCTGTTTTTT. The chain recombines TRBV6-5 with TRBJ2-2, with 7 bases lining up with TRBD2. The CDR3 consists of 16 residues. CDR1 and CDR2 from the germline V gene are MNHEY and SVGAGI. The V gene end was trimmed by 5 bases and the J gene end by 0 bases; junction bases not matched to a gene: 6.

The chain couples TRBV6-1 to TRBJ2-7; D gene unclear. This CDR3 spans 14 amino acids. Germline-derived CDR1 and CDR2 are MNHNS and SASEGT. V was clipped by 4 bases and J by 2 bases, with 12 bases between them. In nucleotides, the CDR3 is TGTGCCAGCAGTGTAGCCTCTAACACCTACGAGCAGTACTTC. It codes for CASSVASNTYEQYF.

This clonotype showed up just once. The chain is built from TRBV2 and TRBJ2-3; the D is unclear. Per germline, CDR1 SNHLY and CDR2 FYNNEI. This CDR3 is built from 14 residues. Between the trimmed V and J ends, which lost 2 bases and 6 bases, there was a span of 12 bases. This chain's CDR3 is CASSEFRETDTQYF. The CDR3 nucleotides read TGTGCCAGCAGTGAATTTCGTGAGACGGATACGCAGTATTTT.